This passage covers 15 T cell receptor beta chains from one sample sequenced in a study of shared clonotypes between healthy human individuals (TCRdb year 2020). Library prep was done by the immunoSEQ multiplex PCR assay. In its TCRdb copy, this immuneACCESS table keeps in-frame sequences only and misses some clones. Where compared with another copy, unresolved V genes explain less than half of these, and the others have no known cause. The sample profile shows roughly 510,000 clones; roughly 85% of them were found once. The top ten clonotypes cover roughly an eighth of the sample. Input material: PBMCs. These receptors all come from a woman aged 40 to 50 in good health. Some clones in this sample may be carry-over from other donors' samples.

The rearrangement joins TRBV12-5 to TRBJ2-3, with TRBD2 matching 7 bases. V dropped 5 bases and J dropped 5; count of bases not matched to a gene: 10. Germline-derived CDR1 and CDR2 are LGHNT and FRNRAP. This CDR3 has 15 residues. The DNA of the CDR3 is TGTGCTAGTGGTCTGGGGCGGGAGTGGGGAGATACGCAGTATTTT. Translating gives CASGLGREWGDTQYF.

This chain links TRBV11-2 with TRBJ2-2; TRBD1 matches 7 bases. CDR3 length equals 15 residues. Germline V gene data show CDR1 as SGHAT and CDR2 as FQNNGV. With V trimmed by 5 bases and J by 4 bases, 7 bases remained unmatched. CDR3 in amino acids: CASSTTPGGTGELFF. Here the CDR3 DNA reads TGTGCCAGCAGCACCACCCCAGGGGGCACCGGGGAGCTGTTTTTT.

The chain recombines TRBV11-2 with TRBJ2-7; 7 bases agree with TRBD1. There are 15 residues in the CDR3. Per the germline V gene, CDR1 is SGHAT and CDR2 is FQNNGV. J was trimmed by 2 bases and V by 5 bases; bases with no gene match: 9. The CDR3 protein is CASSITRDRPYEQYF. Written as DNA, the CDR3 is TGTGCCAGCAGCATAACCCGGGACAGACCCTACGAGCAGTACTTC.

The J gene is TRBJ1-1, the V gene TRBV28; D remains ambiguous. The V end lost 6 bases, the J end lost 7 bases, and 12 bases lay between the germline ends. CDR1 and CDR2 (germline): MDHEN, SYDVKM. The CDR3 extends over 12 amino acids. CDR3 in DNA: TGTGCCAGCAGAGACGGAAATCATGAAGCTTTCTTT. Protein product: CASRDGNHEAFF. Looking up the rest from reference TRBV28 and TRBJ1-1 gives the full variable domain: DVKVTQSSRYLVKRTGEKVFLECVQDMDHENMFWYRQDPGLGLRLIYFSYDVKMKEKGDIPEGYSVSREKKERFSLILESASTNQTSMYLCASRDGNHEAFFGQGTRLTVV.

The chain uses TRBV30 and TRBJ1-2; D call uncertain. CDR3 length: 11 amino acids. V lost 1 base and J lost 3, with 3 bases in between. Germline V gene data show CDR1 as GTSNPN and CDR2 as SVGIG (reference sequence). In DNA, the CDR3 is TGTGCCTGGAGTGAGGACTATGGCTACACCTTC. Its translation: CAWSEDYGYTF.

The chain combines TRBV30 with TRBJ2-7; 11 bases are a match to TRBD2. The trim removed 2 bases at V and 6 bases at J, leaving 9 bases unmatched. This CDR3 is 15 amino acids long. The germline gives CDR1 GTSNPN, CDR2 SVGIG (reference sequence). The CDR3 bases are TGTGCCTGGAGTAAGGAACTAGCGGGAGTCGGCGAGCAGTACTTC. The encoded protein is CAWSKELAGVGEQYF.

This chain uses TRBV30 with TRBJ2-7, with D hard to call. V was pared by 0 bases and J by 12 bases, with 12 bases between. The CDR3 runs 11 residues. Germline CDR1 reads GTSNPN; CDR2 reads SVGIG (reference sequence). The CDR3 loop is CAWSVGALVYF. DNA for the CDR3: TGTGCCTGGAGTGTTGGAGCCCTCGTGTACTTC.

V usage is TRBV5-1 and J usage is TRBJ2-5; 13 bases align to TRBD2. Germline V gives CDR1 SGHRS, CDR2 YFSETQ. CDR3 length equals 16 residues. Unmatched junction bases numbered 4, after V lost 0 bases and J lost 5 bases. The CDR3, as DNA: TGCGCCAGCAGCTTGGTACTAGCGGGAGGGACGGAGACCCAGTACTTC. Its translation is CASSLVLAGGTETQYF.

The rearrangement joins TRBV6-5 to TRBJ1-2, with D possibly being TRBD1 (6 bases). Germline V gene sequence: CDR1 MNHEY, CDR2 SVGAGI. The CDR3 loop spans 12 amino acids. The V end lost 6 bases, the J end lost 7 bases, and 12 bases lay between the germline ends. The CDR3 loop reads CASRETGFGYTF. The CDR3 nucleotides read TGTGCCAGCAGGGAAACAGGGTTTGGCTACACCTTC.

This chain connects TRBV7-2 to TRBJ2-7; 13 nucleotides line up with TRBD2. The V segment lost 1 base and the J segment 7 bases; nucleotides outside the gene matches: 4. Germline CDR1 SGHTA, CDR2 FQGNSA. CDR3 length equals 15 residues. CDR3 coding DNA: TGTGCCAGCAGCTTAGTACTAGCGGGAGGGAGGGAGCAGTACTTC. Translating gives CASSLVLAGGREQYF.

The sample holds one count of this clone. This sequence joins TRBV10-2 and TRBJ2-1, with 8 nucleotides matching TRBD2. This CDR3 has 17 amino acids. V lost 5 bases to trimming and J lost 8 bases; unmatched junction nucleotides: 17. Germline values: CDR1 WSHSY, CDR2 SAAADI. This CDR3 reads CASSPLPPSGSPHEQFF. Written as DNA, the CDR3 is TGCGCCAGCAGTCCACTACCCCCCAGCGGGAGTCCCCATGAGCAGTTCTTC.

This chain's CDR3 is CASSYSLTQSTDTQYF. The CDR3 DNA follows: TGTGCCAGCAGTTACTCCCTCACCCAGAGCACAGATACGCAGTATTTT. The chain combines TRBV6-5 with TRBJ2-3; D unresolved. CDR1 and CDR2 (germline): MNHEY, SVGAGI. Trimming stripped 0 bases from V and 0 bases from J, with 10 bases between. This CDR3 region has 16 residues.

The V call is TRBV9, the J call TRBJ1-3, with TRBD1 matching 9 bases. Germline CDR1 is SGDLS and CDR2 is YYNGEE. V dropped 4 bases and J dropped 6; count of bases not matched to a gene: 5. The CDR3 sequence is 14 residues long. The CDR3 DNA reads as TGTGCCAGCAGCCCGGGACAGGGTGCAAACACCATATATTTT. Amino acid sequence: CASSPGQGANTIYF.

CDR3 residues: CASSSRLIGELFF. In DNA form, the CDR3 reads TGTGCCAGCAGCTCCCGGCTAATCGGGGAGCTGTTTTTT. The chain is built from TRBV7-9 and TRBJ2-2; the D is unclear. The CDR3 runs 13 residues. V gave up 4 bases and J gave up 7 bases, with 10 bases separating them. Germline lookup yields CDR1 SEHNR and CDR2 FQNEAQ (reference sequence).

This clone showed up just a few times. The sample has other DNA sequences that encode this CDR3 too. The chain combines TRBV7-6 with TRBJ2-3, with 8 positions matching TRBD2. CDR3 length: 16 amino acids. From germline, CDR1 is SGHVS and CDR2 FNYEAQ. The V gene end was trimmed by 0 bases and the J gene end by 1 base; junction bases not matched to a gene: 3. In DNA form, the CDR3 reads TGTGCCAGCAGCTTAGCGGAAGCGGGAGGCACAGATACGCAGTATTTT. This translates into CASSLAEAGGTDTQYF.